Sequencing of this TCR beta chain was carried out in a study of T-cell reconstitution after alpha-beta-depleted transplantation in children. Germline V gene data show CDR1 as SGDLS and CDR2 as YYNGEE. The J segment lost 2 bases and the V segment lost 4 bases, leaving 6 bases of the junction unmatched. This CDR3 comprises 16 residues. This sample's TCRbeta library carried unique molecular identifier barcodes. TCRdb reprocessed the PCR reads with MiXCR, giving one entry per CDR3 protein. The sample has 150,000 to 250,000 distinct CDR3 sequences, roughly 15% seen once. This clonotype was observed many times.

The sequencing used PBMCs from the stem cell graft donor, collected from the stem cell graft. The TCR comes from a human donor who donated a stem cell graft to a child with acute lymphoblastic leukemia. This chain joins TRBV9 and TRBJ2-3, with 11 bases aligning to TRBD2. CDR3 DNA: TGTGCCAGCAGCCCTGGGACTAGCGGTCTCACAGATACGCAGTATTTT. This sequence encodes CASSPGTSGLTDTQYF.